These T cell receptor beta chains were read from a single sample in a study of T cells after posttransplantation cyclophosphamide. Profiled with immunoSEQ multiplex PCR; TCRdb holds only in-frame clones, not every one. Of under 40,000 clones in the sample, more than 85% are singletons; the top ten hold approximately 0.098%. Source material: naive CD4+ T cells sorted from blood. The receptors here all came from a man younger than 40 in good health and a related stem cell transplant donor. The CDR3 runs from the conserved cysteine through the conserved F or W. D genes are given only for firm matches. The size field is filled for only some rows; it gives once, few, many or a size class.

v_call	clone_size	d_call	j_call	cdr3_length	cdr3_nt	cdr3_aa
TRBV5-4	NA	NA	TRBJ1-2	12	TGTGCCAGCCGGGGGGGCGCATATGGCTACACCTTC	CASRGGAYGYTF
TRBV4-3	NA	NA	TRBJ2-4	14	TGCGCCAGCAGCCAAACATACAGGGCAGGCAGAAAGTACTTC	CASSQTYRAGRKYF
TRBV15	NA	NA	TRBJ1-5	12	TGTGCCACCGCGAGGGGGTCGCAGCCCCAGCATTTT	CATARGSQPQHF
TRBV4-1	NA	TRBD1	TRBJ1-2	13	TGCGCCAGCAGCCAAGGGACAGGGGCTGGCTACACCTTC	CASSQGTGAGYTF
TRBV7-9	NA	NA	TRBJ2-5	14	TGTGCCAGCAGCCCAAAGGACAGAGGAGAGACCCAGTACTTC	CASSPKDRGETQYF
TRBV27	NA	NA	TRBJ1-6	14	TGTGCCAGCACCTCGGGGGGGAACAATTCACCCCTCCACTTT	CASTSGGNNSPLHF
TRBV5-1	NA	TRBD2	TRBJ2-2	16	TGCGCCAGCAGCTTGGACAGCGGGGGGGCAAGCGGGGAGCTGTTTTTT	CASSLDSGGASGELFF
TRBV9	NA	NA	TRBJ2-2	14	TGTGCCAGCAGCTCAGATATGAACACCGGGGAGCTGTTTTTT	CASSSDMNTGELFF
TRBV15	NA	TRBD1	TRBJ1-1	18	TGTGCCACCAGCAGAGATTTAGCCGGGACAGGGTATGACACTGAAGCTTTCTTT	CATSRDLAGTGYDTEAFF
TRBV5-1	once	NA	TRBJ2-2	18	TGCGCCAGCAGCTTGAGGACGGAACTACTAGCGAACACCGGGGAGCTGTTTTTT	CASSLRTELLANTGELFF
TRBV19	NA	TRBD1	TRBJ2-2	14	TGTGCCAGCGACAGGGGAAGGAGCACCGGGGAGCTGTTTTTT	CASDRGRSTGELFF
TRBV19	NA	NA	TRBJ1-2	15	TGTGCCAGTAGTATAGATCTGGGGCAGATCTATGGCTACACCTTC	CASSIDLGQIYGYTF
TRBV5-6	NA	NA	TRBJ1-1	15	TGTGCCAGCAGCCCTTTGGGGCCGATGAACACTGAAGCTTTCTTT	CASSPLGPMNTEAFF
TRBV5-5	NA	NA	TRBJ2-7	12	TGTGCCAGCAGCAGGACACGCTACGAGCAGTACTTC	CASSRTRYEQYF
TRBV9	NA	TRBD1	TRBJ2-6	18	TGTGCCAGCAGCGTAATTGGACAGGGGGCAGCTGGGGCCAACGTCCTGACTTTC	CASSVIGQGAAGANVLTF
TRBV19	NA	TRBD2	TRBJ2-2	18	TGTGCCAGTAGTACCACCACGGCGGGGGGGCGGACCACCGGGGAGCTGTTTTTT	CASSTTTAGGRTTGELFF
TRBV5-4	NA	NA	TRBJ2-2	15	TGTGCCAGCAGCTTGGGCGGGGCTGAAACCGGGGAGCTGTTTTTT	CASSLGGAETGELFF
TRBV5-5	NA	TRBD1	TRBJ2-7	12	TGTGCCAGCAGCAGACAGGGGCACGAGCAGTACTTC	CASSRQGHEQYF
TRBV5-1	NA	TRBD1	TRBJ2-1	14	TGCGCCAGCGGACCACAGGGGATGGGGAATGAGCAGTTCTTC	CASGPQGMGNEQFF
TRBV6-1	NA	TRBD1	TRBJ1-1	14	TGTGCCAGCAGTGAAAGACAGGGGTGGACTGAAGCTTTCTTT	CASSERQGWTEAFF
TRBV15	NA	NA	TRBJ2-7	17	TGTGCCACCAGCAGAGATCAGGGCACCCTACGCTCCTACGAGCAGTACTTC	CATSRDQGTLRSYEQYF
TRBV9	NA	TRBD2	TRBJ2-2	17	TGTGCCAGCAGTGCTCAAGGACTAGCGGGCATTAGCGGGGAGCTGTTTTTT	CASSAQGLAGISGELFF
TRBV5-1	NA	NA	TRBJ2-5	13	TGCGCCAGCAGCGTCTGGAGTCAAGAGACCCAGTACTTC	CASSVWSQETQYF
TRBV4-1	NA	NA	TRBJ1-4	15	TGCGCCAGCAGCCGCACAGGCCCAACTAATGAAAAACTGTTTTTT	CASSRTGPTNEKLFF
TRBV7-2	NA	NA	TRBJ2-2	15	TGTGCCAGCAGTCTCGGGGGGCGCGGCACCGGGGAGCTGTTTTTT	CASSLGGRGTGELFF
TRBV10-3	NA	TRBD1	TRBJ2-7	14	TGTGCCATCAGTCCGGACAGGGGATCCTACGAGCAGTACTTC	CAISPDRGSYEQYF
TRBV7-2	NA	NA	TRBJ2-1	16	TGTGCCAGCAGCTCCGACGGTGGAGCGGGCTACAATGAGCAGTTCTTC	CASSSDGGAGYNEQFF
TRBV5-6	NA	NA	TRBJ2-7	15	TGTGCCAGCAGCTTGGAACAGGGTCTCTCCTACGAGCAGTACTTC	CASSLEQGLSYEQYF
TRBV5-8	NA	TRBD1	TRBJ1-2	14	TGTGCCAGCAGCTCAAGGACAGGAAACTATGGCTACACCTTC	CASSSRTGNYGYTF
TRBV19	NA	NA	TRBJ2-2	16	TGTGCCAGTAGGGCCCCCTGGAGGGGAGACACCGGGGAGCTGTTTTTT	CASRAPWRGDTGELFF
TRBV19	NA	NA	TRBJ2-7	14	TGTGCCAGTAGTAACGCCAGGGGTTCCTACGAGCAGTACTTC	CASSNARGSYEQYF
TRBV2	NA	TRBD2	TRBJ2-7	14	TGTGCCAGCAGTGAACGGGAGCGGGAGGATGAGCAGTACTTC	CASSEREREDEQYF
TRBV5-6	NA	TRBD1	TRBJ1-3	16	TGTGCCAGCAGCTATGGACAGGGAGGATCTGGAAACACCATATATTTT	CASSYGQGGSGNTIYF
TRBV7-9	NA	TRBD1	TRBJ2-3	15	TGTGCCAGCAGCCCCCGACAGGGAAGCACAGATACGCAGTATTTT	CASSPRQGSTDTQYF
TRBV5-5	few	NA	TRBJ2-1	15	TGTGCCAGCAGCTTGGAGGCAGGGAGGTACAATGAGCAGTTCTTC	CASSLEAGRYNEQFF
TRBV7-3	NA	NA	TRBJ2-7	12	TGTGCCAGCGGCACAGGTGTCTACGAGCAGTACTTC	CASGTGVYEQYF
TRBV6-8	NA	NA	TRBJ1-2	12	TGTGCCGGCGCGGGGGGCGGCTATGGCTACACCTTC	CAGAGGGYGYTF
TRBV19	NA	TRBD1	TRBJ1-2	13	TGTGCCAGTAACCCGGGACAGGTTGGAGGCTACACCTTC	CASNPGQVGGYTF
TRBV7-2	NA	TRBD1	TRBJ1-3	16	TGTGCCAGCAGCCTTCGGACAGGGCTGTCTGGAAACACCATATATTTT	CASSLRTGLSGNTIYF
TRBV10-3	NA	TRBD1	TRBJ1-4	15	TGTGCCATCAGCGATCCGACAGGGGGAAATGAAAAACTGTTTTTT	CAISDPTGGNEKLFF
TRBV19	NA	NA	TRBJ1-6	16	TGTGCCAGTAGTGAGTACGTCGGGAGACTGAGTTCACCCCTCCACTTT	CASSEYVGRLSSPLHF
TRBV19	NA	NA	TRBJ1-5	13	TGTGCCAGTAGTATGTGGGGAGATCAGCCCCAGCATTTT	CASSMWGDQPQHF
TRBV2	NA	NA	TRBJ2-7	13	TGTGCCAGCAGTGTAGGCAGGGGTGACGAGCAGTACTTC	CASSVGRGDEQYF
TRBV2	NA	NA	TRBJ1-5	14	TGTGCCAGCAGTGGAGCGCAGGGGCAACAGCCCCAGCATTTT	CASSGAQGQQPQHF
TRBV28	NA	TRBD1	TRBJ1-4	14	TGTGCCAGCAGTTCAACAGGGGTAGGTGAAAAACTGTTTTTT	CASSSTGVGEKLFF
TRBV6-6	once	TRBD2	TRBJ2-3	16	TGTGCCAGCAGTCTCCTAGCGGGGGGGAACACAGATACGCAGTATTTT	CASSLLAGGNTDTQYF
TRBV5-6	NA	TRBD1	TRBJ2-7	15	TGTGCCAGCAGCCTGGGAGGGACAGGGCGCTACGAGCAGTACTTC	CASSLGGTGRYEQYF
TRBV28	NA	TRBD1	TRBJ1-2	12	TGTGCCAGCAGCGGGACAGCCGGAAGCTACACCTTC	CASSGTAGSYTF
TRBV2	few	TRBD1	TRBJ1-1	13	TGTGCCAGCAGCGTAGGACAGGGTACTGAAGCTTTCTTT	CASSVGQGTEAFF
TRBV7-2	NA	NA	TRBJ2-1	15	TGTGCCAGCAGCTTATCTGGGACTTCCTACAATGAGCAGTTCTTC	CASSLSGTSYNEQFF